The rows below give T cell receptor beta chains drawn from one sample of a study of T cells after yellow fever vaccination. TCRdb recomputed calls from the 5' RACE reads with MiXCR, one row per CDR3 protein. The profile shows about 50,000 distinct CDR3 sequences, 5% to 6.5% of them singletons. The sample was PBMCs, either bulk or a sorted T-cell subset (CD4+, CD8+, memory, or dextramer-sorted; not recorded which), taken on the day of the yellow fever booster vaccination. These receptors originate from a young man who received the YFV17D yellow fever vaccine. CDR3s include the opening cysteine and the closing phenylalanine or tryptophan. A D gene is named only where the DNA matches it firmly. Expanded clones get a size class; other rows say once, few or many, or leave the size out.

>TRBV20-1|TRBJ2-5|TRBD2|many|17
CSASGTSAGELQETQYF
TGCAGTGCTAGTGGGACTAGCGCGGGGGAACTCCAAGAGACCCAGTACTTC
>TRBV29-1|TRBJ1-1|-|-|13
CSVEALENTEAFF
TGCAGCGTTGAAGCTCTTGAGAACACTGAAGCTTTCTTT
>TRBV5-1|TRBJ2-1|-|-|14
CARSRAGAYNEQFF
TGCGCCAGGTCTCGGGCAGGGGCCTACAATGAGCAGTTCTTC
>TRBV5-1|TRBJ2-5|-|many|12
CASSLLQETQYF
TGCGCCAGCAGCTTGTTGCAGGAGACCCAGTACTTC
>TRBV6-5|TRBJ1-1|-|-|11
CASYKGTEAFF
TGTGCCAGTTATAAAGGCACTGAAGCTTTCTTT
>TRBV7-9|TRBJ1-5|-|many|13
CASSQTGNQPQHF
TGTGCCAGCAGCCAAACAGGGAATCAGCCCCAGCATTTT
>TRBV10-3|TRBJ2-4|-|few|16
CAISESKGESKNIQYF
TGTGCCATCAGTGAGTCGAAAGGGGAATCCAAAAACATTCAGTACTTC
>TRBV4-3|TRBJ2-3|-|many|16
CASSQTTAPARNTQYF
TGCGCCAGCAGCCAAACGACAGCACCCGCGAGAAATACGCAGTATTTT
>TRBV5-1|TRBJ1-1|-|few|20
CASSWALFPWGPRGEGEAFF
TGCGCCAGCAGCTGGGCCCTTTTTCCGTGGGGGCCGCGCGGTGAAGGTGAAGCTTTCTTT
>TRBV6-5|TRBJ1-5|TRBD1|few|15
CASSSDRVGNQPQHF
TGTGCCAGCAGTTCAGACAGGGTCGGCAATCAGCCCCAGCATTTT
>TRBV7-9|TRBJ2-1|TRBD2|-|15
CASSFIPPSGENPFF
TGTGCCAGCAGCTTTATCCCTCCTAGCGGGGAGAATCCGTTCTTC
>TRBV10-3|TRBJ2-1|TRBD2|many|16
CAISGSGGPSYNEQFF
TGTGCCATCAGTGGGAGCGGGGGACCCTCCTACAATGAGCAGTTCTTC
>TRBV4-3|TRBJ2-1|-|-|14
CASSPRVLYNEQFF
TGCGCCAGCAGCCCAAGGGTCCTCTACAATGAGCAGTTCTTC
>TRBV7-6|TRBJ1-2|-|few|19
CASSLTLSTRSGLNYGYTF
TGTGCCAGCAGCCTAACCCTTTCGACGCGCAGCGGGCTAAACTATGGCTACACCTTC
>TRBV6-5|TRBJ2-1|-|many|14
CASSRGLEYNEQFF
TGTGCCAGCAGCCGAGGACTGGAGTACAATGAGCAGTTCTTC
>TRBV7-2|TRBJ1-5|-|few|16
CASSPRAGVGNQPQHF
TGTGCCAGCAGCCCTCGGGCTGGGGTAGGCAATCAGCCCCAGCATTTT
>TRBV4-1|TRBJ2-1|TRBD1|few|17
CASSTPRDRESYNEQFF
TGCGCCAGCAGCACACCCCGGGACAGGGAATCCTACAATGAGCAGTTCTTC
>TRBV20-1|TRBJ1-3|-|many|16
CSARGWGDTTGNTIYF
TGCAGTGCTAGAGGCTGGGGCGACACTACAGGAAACACCATATATTTT
>TRBV10-2|TRBJ1-1|-|many|13
CASAQAMNTEAFF
TGCGCCAGCGCACAGGCGATGAACACTGAAGCTTTCTTT
>TRBV10-3|TRBJ2-3|TRBD1|many|15
CATGTGVWRTDTQYF
TGTGCCACCGGGACAGGGGTATGGCGCACAGATACGCAGTATTTT
>TRBV4-3|TRBJ2-3|-|-|17
CASSQEEAGTSTDTQYF
TGCGCCAGCAGCCAAGAAGAGGCAGGAACTAGCACAGATACGCAGTATTTT
>TRBV20-1|TRBJ1-2|-|few|13
CSAALVRGSGYTF
TGCAGTGCTGCCCTTGTGAGGGGTAGTGGCTACACCTTC
>TRBV11-2|TRBJ2-7|TRBD1|many|15
CASSQGTGSSYEQYF
TGTGCCAGCAGCCAGGGGACAGGGAGCTCCTACGAGCAGTACTTC
>TRBV12-3/TRBV12-4|TRBJ1-4|-|many|16
CASSSQAGDMSEKLFF
TGTGCCAGCAGTTCCCAGGCCGGGGACATGAGTGAAAAACTGTTTTTT
>TRBV7-3|TRBJ2-5|TRBD2|many|14
CASSPGGGSETQYF
TGTGCCAGCAGCCCGGGGGGTGGTTCGGAGACCCAGTACTTC
>TRBV27|TRBJ2-1|TRBD2|many|16
CASSLLTSGGSLEQFF
TGTGCCAGCAGTTTATTAACTAGCGGGGGGTCCCTTGAGCAGTTCTTC
>TRBV7-2|TRBJ1-2|-|many|15
CASSLPGQINYGYTF
TGTGCCAGCAGCTTGCCCGGACAGATCAACTATGGCTACACCTTC
>TRBV12-3/TRBV12-4|TRBJ1-2|TRBD1|-|14
CASSPTGGVYGYTF
TGTGCCAGCAGCCCGACAGGGGGGGTATATGGCTACACCTTC
>TRBV4-1|TRBJ1-1|-|many|15
CASSLRGDGGLEAFF
TGCGCCAGCAGCCTCCGTGGGGACGGGGGATTGGAAGCTTTCTTT
>TRBV9|TRBJ1-1|-|-|14
CASSDQGGNTEAFF
TGTGCCAGCAGTGATCAGGGTGGGAACACTGAAGCTTTCTTT
>TRBV11-2|TRBJ2-5|-|many|13
CASSLDSMETQYF
TGTGCCAGCAGCCTGGACAGCATGGAGACCCAGTACTTC
>TRBV19|TRBJ1-5|TRBD1|-|16
CASQTGGTIGNQPQHF
TGTGCCAGTCAGACAGGGGGCACGATTGGCAATCAGCCCCAGCATTTT
>TRBV27|TRBJ2-5|TRBD1|-|15
CASSSLGDRPETQYF
TGTGCCAGCAGTTCTCTCGGGGACAGACCTGAGACCCAGTACTTC
>TRBV5-5|TRBJ2-5|-|many|15
CASSLSGSGQGTQYF
TGTGCCAGCAGCTTGAGTGGCTCTGGGCAGGGGACCCAGTACTTC
>TRBV27|TRBJ2-1|TRBD1|many|14
CASGWIQGNVEQFF
TGTGCCAGCGGGTGGATACAGGGGAATGTTGAGCAGTTCTTC
>TRBV7-2|TRBJ2-2|-|few|14
CASSPRQRSGELFF
TGTGCCAGCAGCCCCCGCCAGCGCTCGGGGGAGCTGTTTTTT
>TRBV5-1|TRBJ2-1|-|many|16
CASSLDEGLSYNEQFF
TGCGCCAGCAGCTTGGATGAGGGGCTCTCCTACAATGAGCAGTTCTTC
>TRBV7-9|TRBJ1-1|-|few|18
CASSPKTVRARMNTEAFF
TGTGCCAGCAGCCCAAAGACAGTCCGAGCACGGATGAACACTGAAGCTTTCTTT
>TRBV19|TRBJ2-5|TRBD1|-|14
CASSRDRGSETQYF
TGTGCCAGTAGTCGGGACAGGGGCTCGGAGACCCAGTACTTC
>TRBV25-1|TRBJ2-3|-|many|13
CASSWGGTDTQYF
TGTGCCAGCAGTTGGGGCGGCACAGATACGCAGTATTTT
>TRBV3-1|TRBJ2-7|-|many|12
CASSQVSHEQYF
TGTGCCAGCAGCCAAGTCTCCCACGAGCAGTACTTC
>TRBV28|TRBJ2-1|-|-|15
CASRPLAGTYNEQFF
TGTGCCAGCAGGCCATTGGCGGGGACTTACAATGAGCAGTTCTTC
>TRBV18|TRBJ2-3|TRBD2|few|15
CASSLAGGPGDTQYF
TGTGCCAGCTCACTAGCGGGGGGGCCTGGAGATACGCAGTATTTT
>TRBV6-5|TRBJ1-2|-|many|13
CASTRTMGLGYTF
TGTGCCAGCACTCGGACCATGGGGCTTGGCTACACCTTC
>TRBV5-4|TRBJ1-1|-|-|14
CASSLGPSAPEAFF
TGTGCCAGCAGCTTGGGACCCTCGGCTCCTGAAGCTTTCTTT
>TRBV28|TRBJ1-4|-|once|16
CASSLLGSATNEKLFF
TGTGCCAGCAGTTTACTCGGAAGTGCTACTAATGAAAAACTGTTTTTT
>TRBV4-3|TRBJ2-2|TRBD2|many|16
CASSQVTGGGTGELFF
TGCGCCAGCAGCCAAGTCACGGGGGGGGGCACCGGGGAGCTGTTTTTT
>TRBV5-4|TRBJ1-2|-|-|15
CASTFGGGKDYGYTF
TGTGCCAGCACCTTCGGGGGAGGCAAGGACTATGGCTACACCTTC
>TRBV6-4|TRBJ2-1|TRBD1|many|15
CASSDTFTGGNEQFF
TGTGCCAGCAGTGACACGTTTACAGGGGGCAATGAGCAGTTCTTC
>TRBV5-1|TRBJ1-2|-|many|14
CASSPRTANYGYTF
TGCGCCAGCAGCCCCCGGACGGCTAACTATGGCTACACCTTC
>TRBV6-2/TRBV6-3|TRBJ2-3|-|many|11
CASSYVDTQYF
TGTGCCAGCAGTTACGTAGATACGCAGTATTTT
>TRBV4-3|TRBJ1-1|TRBD1|many|17
CASSQESRDRGFTEAFF
TGCGCCAGCAGCCAAGAGTCGCGGGACAGGGGATTCACTGAAGCTTTCTTT
>TRBV2|TRBJ2-3|TRBD2|-|16
CASSILAGASTDTQYF
TGTGCCAGCAGCATACTAGCGGGGGCCAGCACAGATACGCAGTATTTT
>TRBV28|TRBJ2-3|TRBD1|-|15
CASSPQGVSTDTQYF
TGTGCCAGCAGCCCACAGGGGGTGAGCACAGATACGCAGTATTTT